This T cell receptor beta chain was profiled in a study of read filtering for tumor transcriptome and immune sequencing. Study overall: Revised staging placed 8 or 9 patients in R-ISS I, approximately 16 in II, about seven in III. Transcriptome libraries were built from DNase-treated RNA.

The library was built from about 400 ng RNA with molecular barcoded adaptors for alpha/delta and beta/gamma chains. MiXCR, run by TCRdb on the reads, gives a single entry per CDR3 protein. The sample records tens of thousands of distinct CDR3 sequences, less than 25% being singletons. At least ten counts were recorded for this clonotype. This CDR3 is 14 amino acids long. Germline assignment: CDR1 MNHEY and CDR2 SMNVEV (reference sequence). Trimming stripped 4 bases from V and 0 bases from J, with 8 bases between. This TCR was recovered from a donor aged 40 or over with multiple myeloma. Source material: a population of CD138-negative cells sorted from bone marrow. This chain joins TRBV27 and TRBJ2-3, with D unclear. This CDR3 reads CASSSSHSTDTQYF. For the CDR3, the DNA is TGTGCCAGCAGTTCTAGTCACAGCACAGATACGCAGTATTTT.